The 15 T cell receptor beta chains presented below share a single source sample, sequenced in a study of cytomegalovirus exposure and HLA in healthy donors. In the PCR, 60 Vbeta and 13 Jbeta primers were used. Generated by immunoSEQ multiplex PCR, the TCRdb table keeps only in-frame clones and is missing some. There are some 130,000 clones in the sample; roughly 78% occur only once, and 2.5% to 3% lies in the top ten. Sequenced input: PBMCs. The receptors originated from a man aged 30 to 39 in good health and CMV-seronegative.

The CDR3 nucleotides are TGCGCCAGCACAATCACGGGGACAGGCTCCTACGAGCAGTACTTC. It encodes CASTITGTGSYEQYF. J is TRBJ2-7 and V is TRBV5-1, with TRBD1 matching 8 bases. This CDR3 is built from 15 residues. Unmatched junction bases numbered 8, after V lost 6 bases and J lost 0 bases. Germline-derived CDR1 and CDR2 are SGHRS and YFSETQ. Looking up the rest from reference TRBV5-1 and TRBJ2-7 gives the full variable domain: KAGVTQTPRYLIKTRGQQVTLSCSPISGHRSVSWYQQTPGQGLQFLFEYFSETQRNKGNFPGRFSGRQFSNSRSEMNVSTLELGDSALYLCASTITGTGSYEQYFGPGTRLTVT.

This clone came up a few times. The chain combines TRBV6-5 with TRBJ1-2; TRBD1 is a possible D gene (6 bases). Germline lookup yields CDR1 MNHEY and CDR2 SVGAGI. V lost 8 bases and J 0 bases, leaving 10 bases between the germline ends. This CDR3 spans 13 amino acids. CDR3 DNA sequence: TGTGCCAGCGGGGACACAGCTAACTATGGCTACACCTTC. It translates to CASGDTANYGYTF.

CDR3 DNA: TGTGCCAGCAGCCTAGCGGGTTCCTACGAGCAGTACTTC. As protein: CASSLAGSYEQYF. The rearrangement joins TRBV27 to TRBJ2-7; 8 bases are a match to TRBD2. The CDR3 spans 13 residues. The junction had 2 bases not matched to a gene; V was cut back by 6 bases and J by 1 base. Looked up from germline, CDR1 is MNHEY and CDR2 is SMNVEV (reference sequence).

The CDR3: CAWSEGGPQFF. CDR3 DNA sequence: TGTGCCTGGAGTGAGGGGGGGCCGCAGTTCTTC. The chain joins TRBV30 to TRBJ2-1, with D maybe TRBD2 (7 bases). The V gene's germline CDR1 is GTSNPN and CDR2 SVGIG (reference sequence). CDR3 size: 11 residues. V lost 1 base and J lost 12, with 10 bases in between.

This rearrangement joins TRBV30 to TRBJ2-7; the match to TRBD2 covers 12 bases. This CDR3 comprises 15 residues. Germline values: CDR1 GTSNPN, CDR2 SVGIG (reference sequence). With 5 bases clipped from V and 2 bases from J, the junction kept 7 bases outside the gene matches. As DNA, the CDR3 is TGTGCCTGGGGCCCGGGACTAGCGGGTACCTACGAGCAGTACTTC. Translating it yields CAWGPGLAGTYEQYF.

The genes are TRBV19 and TRBJ1-4; no firm D call. The V gene lost 3 bases and the J gene lost 8 bases, with 16 bases spanning the gap. Germline values: CDR1 LNHDA, CDR2 SQIVND (reference sequence). CDR3 length equals 15 residues. CDR3 loop: CASSMWAVPTEKLFF. CDR3 in DNA: TGTGCCAGTAGTATGTGGGCAGTCCCCACGGAAAAACTGTTTTTT.

The chain carries TRBV6-1 and TRBJ1-3; D not resolved. V dropped 8 bases and J dropped 3 bases, with 11 bases sitting between them. The CDR3 totals 13 residues. Germline assignment: CDR1 MNHNS and CDR2 SASEGT. The CDR3 nucleotides are TGTGCCAGCGGAGGACCAAATGGAAACACCATATATTTT. Encoded protein: CASGGPNGNTIYF.

This clone appeared a few times. The J gene is TRBJ1-5, the V gene TRBV30, with D possibly being TRBD1 (6 bases). This CDR3 comprises 16 residues. The germline gives CDR1 GTSNPN, CDR2 SVGIG (reference sequence). V was clipped by 0 bases and J by 6 bases, with 18 bases between them. The chain's CDR3 is CAWSVPGAAGGQPQHF. The CDR3 bases are TGTGCCTGGAGTGTACCAGGGGCGGCCGGTGGTCAGCCCCAGCATTTT.

The chain has TRBV28 and TRBJ2-1; perhaps TRBD1 as D (5 bases). V dropped 6 bases and J dropped 5 bases, with 11 bases sitting between them. Germline V lookup: CDR1 MDHEN, CDR2 SYDVKM. This CDR3 is 13 amino acids long. CDR3 sequence: CASRQTGDNEQFF. CDR3 DNA sequence: TGTGCCAGCAGACAAACAGGAGACAATGAGCAGTTCTTC.

A remark on this clone: The sample has other DNA sequences that encode this CDR3 too. The J gene is TRBJ2-1, the V gene TRBV5-1; 7 bases are a match to TRBD1. Germline-derived CDR1 and CDR2 are SGHRS and YFSETQ. The CDR3 contains 13 residues. Losses at the gene ends were 8 bases for V and 3 bases for J; bases not matched to a gene: 5. This CDR3 is CASMGDSYNEQFF. CDR3 nucleotides: TGCGCCAGTATGGGGGACAGCTACAATGAGCAGTTCTTC.

The gene calls are TRBV5-4 and TRBJ1-3, with 7 bases lining up with TRBD1. The CDR3 loop spans 15 amino acids. Germline CDR1 and CDR2: SGHNT and YYREEE (reference sequence). With V trimmed by 4 bases and J by 2 bases, 6 bases remained unmatched. The CDR3 sequence is CASSTGTATGNTIYF. Written as DNA, the CDR3 is TGTGCCAGCAGCACCGGGACAGCCACTGGAAACACCATATATTTT.

About this clone: One junction end does not reproduce the germline sequence, and a read error may be involved. V usage is TRBV7-9 and J usage is TRBJ1-2; TRBD1 matches at 7 bases. The CDR3 covers 14 residues. The germline V gene has CDR1 SEHNR and CDR2 FQNEAQ (reference sequence). CDR3 DNA sequence: TGTGCCAGCAGCTTAGGGGACAGTTTCTATGGCTACCCCTTC. It is translated as CASSLGDSFYGYPF.

V is TRBV2 and J is TRBJ1-6; no clear D. In germline, CDR1 is SNHLY, CDR2 FYNNEI. The V end lost 5 bases, the J end lost 0 bases, and 11 bases lay between the germline ends. There are 16 residues in the CDR3. The CDR3 bases are TGTGCCAGCAGTCCACCCCTGAGCTCCTATAATTCACCCCTCCACTTT. It translates to CASSPPLSSYNSPLHF. The full variable domain, completed using reference TRBV2 and TRBJ1-6, is EPEVTQTPSHQVTQMGQEVILRCVPISNHLYFYWYRQILGQKVEFLVSFYNNEISEKSEIFDDQFSVERPDGSNFTLKIRSTKLEDSAMYFCASSPPLSSYNSPLHFGNGTRLTVT.

In its sample, this clone was seen once. The rearrangement links TRBV9 to TRBJ2-3; D uncertain. Germline V gene sequence: CDR1 SGDLS, CDR2 YYNGEE. V dropped 3 bases and J dropped 0 bases, with 5 bases sitting between them. The CDR3 runs to 13 residues. This CDR3 is CASSDQSTDTQYF. CDR3 sequence (DNA): TGTGCCAGCAGCGACCAGAGCACAGATACGCAGTATTTT.

V usage is TRBV11-3 and J usage is TRBJ1-1; D ambiguous. Germline V gene lookup returns CDR1 SGHNT and CDR2 YENEEA. Trimming pared 7 bases from V and 9 bases from J, leaving 21 bases between. The CDR3 loop spans 14 amino acids. Here the CDR3 reads CASNRRGGSSQAFF. CDR3 sequence (DNA): TGTGCCAGCAACCGTCGTGGAGGGTCTAGCCAAGCTTTCTTT.